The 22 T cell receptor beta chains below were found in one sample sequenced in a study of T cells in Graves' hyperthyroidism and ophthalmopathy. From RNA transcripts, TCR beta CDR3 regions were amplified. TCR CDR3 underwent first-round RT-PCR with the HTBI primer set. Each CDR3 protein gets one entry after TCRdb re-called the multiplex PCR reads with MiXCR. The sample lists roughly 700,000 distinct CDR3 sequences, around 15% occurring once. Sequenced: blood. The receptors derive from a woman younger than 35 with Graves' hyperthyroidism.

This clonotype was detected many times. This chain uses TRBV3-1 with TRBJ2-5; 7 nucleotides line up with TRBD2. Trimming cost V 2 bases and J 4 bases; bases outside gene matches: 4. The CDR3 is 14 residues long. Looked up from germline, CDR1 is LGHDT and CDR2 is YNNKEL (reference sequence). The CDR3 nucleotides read TGTGCCAGCAGCCAACGAGCGGGAAGAGAGACCCAGTACTTC. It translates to CASSQRAGRETQYF.

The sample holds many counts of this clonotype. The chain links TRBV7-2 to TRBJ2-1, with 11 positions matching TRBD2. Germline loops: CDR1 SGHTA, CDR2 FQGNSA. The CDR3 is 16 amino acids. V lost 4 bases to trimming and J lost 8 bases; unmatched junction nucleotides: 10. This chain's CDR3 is CASSSLAGVNLHEQFF. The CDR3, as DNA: TGTGCCAGCAGCTCACTAGCGGGAGTTAATCTGCATGAGCAGTTCTTC.

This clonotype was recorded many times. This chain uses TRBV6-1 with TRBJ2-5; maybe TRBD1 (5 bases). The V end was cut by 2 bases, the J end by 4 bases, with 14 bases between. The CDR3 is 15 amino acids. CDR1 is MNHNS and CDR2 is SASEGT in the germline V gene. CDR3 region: CASSEPWQGGETQYF. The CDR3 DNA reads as TGTGCCAGCAGTGAACCTTGGCAGGGCGGAGAGACCCAGTACTTC.

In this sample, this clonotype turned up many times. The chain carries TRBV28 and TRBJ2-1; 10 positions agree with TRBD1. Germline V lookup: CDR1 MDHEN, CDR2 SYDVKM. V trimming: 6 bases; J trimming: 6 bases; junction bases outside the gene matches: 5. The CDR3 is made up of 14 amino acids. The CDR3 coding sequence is TGTGCCAGCAGATCGGACAGGGGGGGCAATGAGCAGTTCTTC. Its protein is CASRSDRGGNEQFF.

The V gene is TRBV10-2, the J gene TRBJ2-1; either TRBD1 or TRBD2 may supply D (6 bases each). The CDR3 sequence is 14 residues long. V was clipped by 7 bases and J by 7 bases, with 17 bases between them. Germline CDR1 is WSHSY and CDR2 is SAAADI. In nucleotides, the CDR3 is TGCGCCAGCACGATTGGGGCGGGACATAATGAGCAGTTCTTC. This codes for CASTIGAGHNEQFF.

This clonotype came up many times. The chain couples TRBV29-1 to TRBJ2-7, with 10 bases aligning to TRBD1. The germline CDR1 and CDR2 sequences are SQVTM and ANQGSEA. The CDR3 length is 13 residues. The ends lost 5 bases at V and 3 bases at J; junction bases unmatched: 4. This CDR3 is CSVWTGGLYEQYF. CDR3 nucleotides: TGCAGCGTTTGGACAGGGGGTCTCTACGAGCAGTACTTC.

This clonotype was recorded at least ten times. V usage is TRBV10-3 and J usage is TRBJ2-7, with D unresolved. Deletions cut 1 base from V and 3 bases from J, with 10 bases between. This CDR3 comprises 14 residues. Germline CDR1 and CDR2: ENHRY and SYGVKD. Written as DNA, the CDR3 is TGTGCCATCAGTGAGTTTCCAGCATTCTACGAGCAGTACTTC. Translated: CAISEFPAFYEQYF.

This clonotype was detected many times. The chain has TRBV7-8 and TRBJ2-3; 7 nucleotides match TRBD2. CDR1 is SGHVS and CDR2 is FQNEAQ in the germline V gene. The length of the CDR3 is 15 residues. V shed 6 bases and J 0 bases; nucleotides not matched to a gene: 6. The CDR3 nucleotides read TGTGCCAGCAGACCCCTAGCGGCTAGCACAGATACGCAGTATTTT. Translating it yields CASRPLAASTDTQYF.

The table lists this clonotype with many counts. CDR3 residues: CASSAGLIAKNIQYF. In DNA form, the CDR3 reads TGTGCCAGCAGTGCGGGACTTATAGCCAAAAACATTCAGTACTTC. The chain links TRBV2 to TRBJ2-4, with D possibly TRBD2 on 6 matching bases. From germline, CDR1 is SNHLY and CDR2 FYNNEI. V was clipped by 4 bases and J by 0 bases, with 10 bases between them. The CDR3 sequence is 15 residues long.

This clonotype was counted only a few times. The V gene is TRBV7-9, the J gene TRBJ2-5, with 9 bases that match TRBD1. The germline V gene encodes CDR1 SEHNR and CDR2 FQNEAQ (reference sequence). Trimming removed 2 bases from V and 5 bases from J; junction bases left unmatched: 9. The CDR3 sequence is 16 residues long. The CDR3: CASSLWSGTGSETQYF. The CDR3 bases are TGTGCCAGCAGCTTATGGTCCGGGACAGGGAGTGAGACCCAGTACTTC.

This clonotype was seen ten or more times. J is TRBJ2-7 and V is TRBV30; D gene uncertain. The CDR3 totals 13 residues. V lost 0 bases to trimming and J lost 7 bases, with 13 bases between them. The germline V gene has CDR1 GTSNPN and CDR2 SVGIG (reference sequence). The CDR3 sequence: CAWSVHTPSEQYF. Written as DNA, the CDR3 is TGTGCCTGGAGTGTACACACACCCAGTGAGCAGTACTTC.

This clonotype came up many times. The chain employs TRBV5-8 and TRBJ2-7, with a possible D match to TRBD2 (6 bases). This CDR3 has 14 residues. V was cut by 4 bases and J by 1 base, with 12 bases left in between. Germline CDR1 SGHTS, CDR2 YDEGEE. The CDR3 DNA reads TGTGCCAGCAGCACTAGGGACTTATCCTACGAGCAGTACTTC. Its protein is CASSTRDLSYEQYF. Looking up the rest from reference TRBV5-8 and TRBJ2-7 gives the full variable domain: EAGVTQSPTHLIKTRGQQATLRCSPISGHTSVYWYQQALGLGLQFLLWYDEGEERNRGNFPPRFSGRQFPNYSSELNVNALELEDSALYLCASSTRDLSYEQYFGPGTRLTVT.

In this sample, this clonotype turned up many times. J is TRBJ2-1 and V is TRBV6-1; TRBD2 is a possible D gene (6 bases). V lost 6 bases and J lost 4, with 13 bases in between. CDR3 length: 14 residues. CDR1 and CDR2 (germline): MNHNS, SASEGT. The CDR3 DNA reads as TGTGCCAGCAGGAGGAGGGACGGATACAATGAGCAGTTCTTC. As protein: CASRRRDGYNEQFF.

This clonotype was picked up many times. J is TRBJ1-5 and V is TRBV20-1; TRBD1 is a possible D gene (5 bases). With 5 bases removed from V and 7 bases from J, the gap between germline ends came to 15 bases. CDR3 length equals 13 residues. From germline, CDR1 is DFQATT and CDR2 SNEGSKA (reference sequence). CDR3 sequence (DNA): TGCAGTGCTTTGCAGGGTCCTTGGCAGCCCCAGCATTTT. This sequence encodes CSALQGPWQPQHF.

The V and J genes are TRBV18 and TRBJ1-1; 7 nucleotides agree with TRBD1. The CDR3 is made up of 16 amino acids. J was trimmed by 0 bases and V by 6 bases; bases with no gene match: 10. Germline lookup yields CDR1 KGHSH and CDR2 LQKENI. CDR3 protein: CASSLSLGQMNTEAFF. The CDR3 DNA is TGTGCCAGCTCGCTTAGTCTGGGACAGATGAACACTGAAGCTTTCTTT.

CDR3 coding DNA: TGTGCCAGCAGTTACGGGGGCCACCAGCCCCAGCATTTT. Translating gives CASSYGGHQPQHF. The chain carries TRBV6-2 or TRBV6-3 and TRBJ1-5; perhaps TRBD1 as D (6 bases). V lost 2 bases and J lost 7, with 9 bases in between. The germline gives CDR1 MNHEY, CDR2 SVGEGT. The CDR3 totals 13 residues.

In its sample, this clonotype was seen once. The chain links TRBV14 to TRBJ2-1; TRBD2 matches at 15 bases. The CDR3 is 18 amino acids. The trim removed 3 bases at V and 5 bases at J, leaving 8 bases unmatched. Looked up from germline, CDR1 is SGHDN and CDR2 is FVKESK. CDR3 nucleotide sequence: TGTGCCAGCAGCCACAGCCGGGGACTAGCGGGAGGCCACAATGAGCAGTTCTTC. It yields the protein CASSHSRGLAGGHNEQFF. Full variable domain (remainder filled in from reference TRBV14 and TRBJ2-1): EAGVTQFPSHSVIEKGQTVTLRCDPISGHDNLYWYRRVMGKEIKFLLHFVKESKQDESGMPNNRFLAERTGGTYSTLKVQPAELEDSGVYFCASSHSRGLAGGHNEQFFGPGTRLTVL.

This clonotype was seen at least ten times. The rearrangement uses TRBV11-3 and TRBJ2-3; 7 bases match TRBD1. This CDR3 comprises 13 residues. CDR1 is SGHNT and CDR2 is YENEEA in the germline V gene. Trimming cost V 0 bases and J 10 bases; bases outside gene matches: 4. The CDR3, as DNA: TGTGCCAGCAGCTTAGACCGACAGGGAGCGCAGTATTTT. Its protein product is CASSLDRQGAQYF. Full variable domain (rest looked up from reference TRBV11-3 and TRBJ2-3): EAGVVQSPRYKIIEKKQPVAFWCNPISGHNTLYWYLQNLGQGPELLIRYENEEAVDDSQLPKDRFSAERLKGVDSTLKIQPAELGDSAVYLCASSLDRQGAQYFGPGTRLTVL.

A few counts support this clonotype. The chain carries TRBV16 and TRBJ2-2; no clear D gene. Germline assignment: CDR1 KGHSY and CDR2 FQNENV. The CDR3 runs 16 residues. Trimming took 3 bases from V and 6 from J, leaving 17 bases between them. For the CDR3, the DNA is TGTGCCAGCAGCCAGCGCACTCCGGATCGGGCCGGGGAGCTGTTTTTT. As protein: CASSQRTPDRAGELFF.

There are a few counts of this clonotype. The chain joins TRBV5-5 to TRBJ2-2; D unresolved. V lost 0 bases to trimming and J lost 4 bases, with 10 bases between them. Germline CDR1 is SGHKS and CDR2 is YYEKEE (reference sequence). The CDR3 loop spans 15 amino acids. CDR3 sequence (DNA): TGTGCCAGCAGCTTGGAAGGGTCGGTCACCGGGGAGCTGTTTTTT. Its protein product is CASSLEGSVTGELFF.

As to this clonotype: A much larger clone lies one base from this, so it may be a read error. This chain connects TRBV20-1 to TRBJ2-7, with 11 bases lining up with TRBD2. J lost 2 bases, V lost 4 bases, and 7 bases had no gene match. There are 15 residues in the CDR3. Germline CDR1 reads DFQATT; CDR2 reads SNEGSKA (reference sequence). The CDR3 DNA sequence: TGCAGTGCTACTCCCCGACTAGCGGGGCCCTACGAGCAGTACTTC. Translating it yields CSATPRLAGPYEQYF.

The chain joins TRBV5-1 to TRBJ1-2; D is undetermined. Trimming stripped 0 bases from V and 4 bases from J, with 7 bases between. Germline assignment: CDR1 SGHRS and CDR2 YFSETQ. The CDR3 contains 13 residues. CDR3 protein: CASSLGARYGYTF. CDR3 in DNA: TGCGCCAGCAGCTTGGGGGCTCGCTATGGCTACACCTTC.